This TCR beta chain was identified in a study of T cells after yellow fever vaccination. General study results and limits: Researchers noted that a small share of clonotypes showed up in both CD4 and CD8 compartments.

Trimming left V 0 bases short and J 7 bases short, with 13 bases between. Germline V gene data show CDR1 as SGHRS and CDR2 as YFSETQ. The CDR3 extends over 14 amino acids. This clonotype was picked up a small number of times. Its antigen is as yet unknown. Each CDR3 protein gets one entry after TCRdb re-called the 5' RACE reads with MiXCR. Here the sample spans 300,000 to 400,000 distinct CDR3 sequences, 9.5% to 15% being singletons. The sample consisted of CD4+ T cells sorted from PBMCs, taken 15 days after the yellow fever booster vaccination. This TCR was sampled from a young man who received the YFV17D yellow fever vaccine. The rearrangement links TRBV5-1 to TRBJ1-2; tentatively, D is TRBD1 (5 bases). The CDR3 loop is CASSLVGGLSGYTF. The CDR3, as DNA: TGCGCCAGCAGCTTGGTTGGGGGACTATCTGGCTACACCTTC.